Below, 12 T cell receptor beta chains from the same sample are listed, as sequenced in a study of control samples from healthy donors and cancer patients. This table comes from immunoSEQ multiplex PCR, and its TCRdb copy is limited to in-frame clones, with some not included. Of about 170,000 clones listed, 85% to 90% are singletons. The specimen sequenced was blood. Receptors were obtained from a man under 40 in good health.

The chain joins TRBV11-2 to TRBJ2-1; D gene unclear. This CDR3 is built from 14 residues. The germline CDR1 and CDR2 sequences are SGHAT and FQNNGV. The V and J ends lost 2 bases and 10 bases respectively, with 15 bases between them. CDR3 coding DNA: TGTGCCAGCAGCTTATCCCTAGACGGAGTCGAGCAGTTCTTC. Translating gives CASSLSLDGVEQFF.

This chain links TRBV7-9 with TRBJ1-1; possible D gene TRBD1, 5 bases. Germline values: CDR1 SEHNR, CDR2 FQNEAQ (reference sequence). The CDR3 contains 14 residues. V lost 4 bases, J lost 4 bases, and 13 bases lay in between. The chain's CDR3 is CASSSTTGGTEAFF. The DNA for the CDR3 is TGTGCCAGCAGCTCAACCACCGGGGGCACTGAAGCTTTCTTT. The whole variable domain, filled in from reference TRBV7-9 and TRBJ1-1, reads DTGVSQNPRHKITKRGQNVTFRCDPISEHNRLYWYRQTLGQGPEFLTYFQNEAQLEKSRLLSDRFSAERPKGSFSTLEIQRTEQGDSAMYLCASSSTTGGTEAFFGQGTRLTVV.

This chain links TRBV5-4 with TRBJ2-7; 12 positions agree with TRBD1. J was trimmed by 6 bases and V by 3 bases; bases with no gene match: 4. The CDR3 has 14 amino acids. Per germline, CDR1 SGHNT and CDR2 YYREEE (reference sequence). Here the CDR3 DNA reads TGTGCCAGCAGCTCCCGGGACAGGGGGCCCGAGCAGTACTTC. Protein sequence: CASSSRDRGPEQYF.

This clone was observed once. The CDR3 DNA reads as TGTGCCAGCTCACCACCGGACAGGGGGGAAGAGACCCAGTACTTC. Protein product: CASSPPDRGEETQYF. The rearrangement uses TRBV18 and TRBJ2-5, with 10 bases that match TRBD1. CDR1 and CDR2 from the germline V gene are KGHSH and LQKENI. Unmatched junction bases numbered 1, after V lost 0 bases and J lost 3 bases. This CDR3 region has 15 residues.

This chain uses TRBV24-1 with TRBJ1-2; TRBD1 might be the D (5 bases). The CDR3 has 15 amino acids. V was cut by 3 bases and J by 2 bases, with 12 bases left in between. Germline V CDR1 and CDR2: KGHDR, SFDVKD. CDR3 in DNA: TGTGCCACCAGTGATCGGGACTCGCCGAACTATGGCTACACCTTC. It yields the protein CATSDRDSPNYGYTF.

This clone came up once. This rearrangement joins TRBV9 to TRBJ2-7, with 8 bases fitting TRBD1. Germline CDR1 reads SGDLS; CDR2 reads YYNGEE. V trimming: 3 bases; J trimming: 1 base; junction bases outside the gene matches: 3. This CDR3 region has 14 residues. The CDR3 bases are TGTGCCAGCAGCGCAGGGGGCCCATCCTACGAGCAGTACTTC. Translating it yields CASSAGGPSYEQYF.

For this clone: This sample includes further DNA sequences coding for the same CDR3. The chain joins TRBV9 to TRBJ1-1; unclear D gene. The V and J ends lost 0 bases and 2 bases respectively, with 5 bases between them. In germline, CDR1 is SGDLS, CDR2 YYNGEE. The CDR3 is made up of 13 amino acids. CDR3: CASSVGRNTEAFF. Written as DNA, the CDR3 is TGTGCCAGCAGCGTAGGGAGAAACACTGAAGCTTTCTTT.

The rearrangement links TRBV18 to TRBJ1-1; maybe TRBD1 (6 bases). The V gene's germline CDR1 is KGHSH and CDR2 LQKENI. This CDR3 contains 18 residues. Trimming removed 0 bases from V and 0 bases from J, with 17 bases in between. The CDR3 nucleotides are TGTGCCAGCTCACCACCGGCCAGGGGAGGAGGTTTGAACACTGAAGCTTTCTTT. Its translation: CASSPPARGGGLNTEAFF. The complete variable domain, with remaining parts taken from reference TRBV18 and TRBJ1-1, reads NAGVMQNPRHLVRRRGQEARLRCSPMKGHSHVYWYRQLPEEGLKFMVYLQKENIIDESGMPKERFSAEFPKEGPSILRIQQVVRGDSAAYFCASSPPARGGGLNTEAFFGQGTRLTVV.

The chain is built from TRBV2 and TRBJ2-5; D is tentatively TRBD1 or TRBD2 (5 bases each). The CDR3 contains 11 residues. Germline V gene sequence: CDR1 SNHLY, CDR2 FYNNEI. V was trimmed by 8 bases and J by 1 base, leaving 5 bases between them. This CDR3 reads CASGTQETQYF. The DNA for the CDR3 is TGTGCCAGCGGGACCCAAGAGACCCAGTACTTC.

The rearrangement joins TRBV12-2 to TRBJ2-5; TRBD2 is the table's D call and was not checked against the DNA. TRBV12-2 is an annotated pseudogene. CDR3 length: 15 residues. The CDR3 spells CASRLERGLQETQYF. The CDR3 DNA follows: TGTGCAAGTCGCTTAGAGCGGGGACTACAAGAGACCCAGTACTTC.

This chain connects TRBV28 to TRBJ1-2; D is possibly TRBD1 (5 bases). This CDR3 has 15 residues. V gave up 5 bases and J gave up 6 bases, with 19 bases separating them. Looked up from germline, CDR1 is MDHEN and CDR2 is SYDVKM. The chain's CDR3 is CASSPTGPGRDGYTF. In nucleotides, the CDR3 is TGTGCCAGCAGTCCCACCGGGCCAGGGCGGGATGGCTACACCTTC.

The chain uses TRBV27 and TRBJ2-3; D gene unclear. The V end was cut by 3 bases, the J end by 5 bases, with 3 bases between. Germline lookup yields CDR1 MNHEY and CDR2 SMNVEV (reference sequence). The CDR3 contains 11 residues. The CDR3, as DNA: TGTGCCAGCAGTTTTCGAGATACGCAGTATTTT. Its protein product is CASSFRDTQYF.